The 25 T cell receptor beta chains presented below share a single source sample, sequenced in a study of identifying expanded T cells in peripheral blood. Data came from immunoSEQ multiplex PCR; TCRdb stores just in-frame clones and leaves some out. The sample lists about 91,000 clones, 70% to 90% occurring once. The sequenced material came from blood. The receptor source for this set is a person aged 18 to 70 in good health.

The chain uses TRBV4-1 and TRBJ2-5; 9 bases fit TRBD1. The CDR3 consists of 15 residues. The ends lost 5 bases at V and 5 bases at J; junction bases unmatched: 9. Looked up from germline, CDR1 is MGHRA and CDR2 is YSYEKL. The DNA for the CDR3 is TGCGCCAGCAGCATCCCGGGACAGGGTGGTGAGACCCAGTACTTC. This sequence encodes CASSIPGQGGETQYF.

The rearrangement joins TRBV6-1 to TRBJ2-4; D is perhaps TRBD1 or TRBD2 (5 bases each). CDR1 and CDR2 from the germline V gene are MNHNS and SASEGT. Trimming removed 3 bases from V and 8 bases from J, with 17 bases in between. CDR3 length equals 15 residues. CDR3 loop: CASSDRDGRRDIQYF. The DNA for the CDR3 is TGTGCCAGCAGTGACCGGGACGGCCGAAGGGACATTCAGTACTTC.

V and J are TRBV28 and TRBJ1-3; 7 positions agree with TRBD1. The CDR3 loop spans 15 amino acids. Per germline, CDR1 MDHEN and CDR2 SYDVKM. V lost 5 bases and J lost 3; bases outside the gene matches: 7. The CDR3 here is CASSLRGGFGNTIYF. CDR3 bases: TGTGCCAGCAGTCTTAGAGGGGGCTTTGGAAACACCATATATTTT.

The rearrangement uses TRBV15 and TRBJ1-1; weak D call: TRBD1 (5 bases). This CDR3 has 15 amino acids. CDR1 and CDR2 from the germline V gene are LNHNV and YYDKDF (reference sequence). Trimming removed 2 bases from V and 1 base from J, with 11 bases in between. CDR3 sequence (DNA): TGTGCCACCAGCAGACTTCGTCAGGGGAACACTGAAGCTTTCTTT. This encodes CATSRLRQGNTEAFF.

The sample holds one count of this clone. The gene calls are TRBV27 and TRBJ2-7, with D maybe TRBD2 (6 bases). This CDR3 comprises 15 residues. Trimming took off 6 bases at V and 0 bases at J, with 15 bases between the two ends. Germline V gene lookup returns CDR1 MNHEY and CDR2 SMNVEV (reference sequence). CDR3 protein: CASSPLREISYEQYF. CDR3 in DNA: TGTGCCAGCAGCCCCCTCCGGGAGATCTCCTACGAGCAGTACTTC.

This chain joins TRBV9 and TRBJ2-5; 7 positions match TRBD2. Germline CDR1 reads SGDLS; CDR2 reads YYNGEE. This CDR3 is 15 amino acids long. V gave up 2 bases and J gave up 3 bases; unmatched junction bases: 7. CDR3 in amino acids: CASSVWGGEEETQYF. The CDR3 DNA reads TGTGCCAGCAGCGTGTGGGGGGGTGAGGAAGAGACCCAGTACTTC.

The rearrangement links TRBV5-1 to TRBJ2-7; D gene uncertain. Germline V gives CDR1 SGHRS, CDR2 YFSETQ. Trimming cost V 5 bases and J 6 bases, with 9 bases left between them. The CDR3 has 11 amino acids. CDR3 sequence reads: CASSITGEQYF. For the CDR3, the DNA is TGCGCCAGCAGTATAACGGGCGAGCAGTACTTC.

The chain has TRBV4-2 and TRBJ2-5; TRBD2 aligns across 14 bases. Trimming cost V 3 bases and J 4 bases; bases outside gene matches: 4. Per germline, CDR1 LGHNA and CDR2 YNFKEQ. This CDR3 region has 16 residues. The CDR3 DNA follows: TGTGCCAGCAGCCACACAGGGACTAGCGGGGGAGAGACCCAGTACTTC. Its protein is CASSHTGTSGGETQYF.

The chain links TRBV19 to TRBJ2-1, with TRBD2 identical over 8 bases. Germline CDR1 reads LNHDA; CDR2 reads SQIVND (reference sequence). The J segment lost 0 bases and the V segment lost 1 base, leaving 11 bases of the junction unmatched. The CDR3 is 19 residues long. In DNA, the CDR3 is TGTGCCAGTAGTATAGCCCTTAGCGGGGAGGGTCCCTCCTACAATGAGCAGTTCTTC. This encodes CASSIALSGEGPSYNEQFF.

The CDR3 DNA reads as TGTGCCAGCAGTGGACACCCCGCGTACTTC. Amino acid sequence: CASSGHPAYF. This chain connects TRBV27 to TRBJ2-5; D might be TRBD1 (5 bases). The germline V and J ends were trimmed by 5 bases and 13 bases, with 11 bases remaining between them. The CDR3 loop spans 10 amino acids. CDR1 MNHEY and CDR2 SMNVEV come from the germline V gene (reference sequence).

The V gene is TRBV6-6, the J gene TRBJ2-7; a weak D match, TRBD2 (5 bases). V lost 0 bases to trimming and J lost 3 bases, with 12 bases between them. The CDR3 length is 15 residues. Germline V gene data show CDR1 as MNHNY and CDR2 as SVGAGI (reference sequence). In DNA form, the CDR3 reads TGTGCCAGCAGTTACTCCGGGCAGGAGGTCTACGAGCAGTACTTC. Amino acids: CASSYSGQEVYEQYF.

The chain joins TRBV5-1 to TRBJ1-2, with a possible D match to TRBD1 (6 bases). The CDR3 contains 14 residues. V shed 0 bases and J shed 8 bases, with 14 bases lying between them. Germline V gene sequence: CDR1 SGHRS, CDR2 YFSETQ. In DNA, the CDR3 is TGCGCCAGCAGCTTGGCCGGGGGGGCGCGAGGCTACACCTTC. Translation: CASSLAGGARGYTF.

The genes are TRBV5-1 and TRBJ2-1; D may be TRBD2 (5 bases). V was pared by 3 bases and J by 8 bases, with 18 bases between. CDR1 and CDR2 from the germline V gene are SGHRS and YFSETQ. CDR3 length equals 15 residues. The CDR3 loop reads CASSSSPGVVDEQFF. The DNA for the CDR3 is TGCGCCAGCAGCTCATCTCCCGGGGTCGTCGATGAGCAGTTCTTC.

The CDR3 region is CASSRIGQGNYSYEQYF. In nucleotides, the CDR3 is TGCGCCAGCAGCCGGATCGGACAGGGAAATTATTCCTACGAGCAGTACTTC. The V gene is TRBV5-1, the J gene TRBJ2-7, with TRBD1 identical over 8 bases. This CDR3 region has 17 residues. CDR1 SGHRS and CDR2 YFSETQ come from the germline V gene. With V trimmed by 4 bases and J by 1 base, 13 bases remained unmatched.

This chain connects TRBV19 to TRBJ1-1, with TRBD1 matching over 7 bases. The CDR3 sequence is 14 residues long. Unmatched junction bases numbered 10, after V lost 5 bases and J lost 7 bases. Germline CDR1 reads LNHDA; CDR2 reads SQIVND (reference sequence). DNA for the CDR3: TGTGCCAGTAGTGAAGCCGGGACAGTGAATGAAGCTTTCTTT. Translation: CASSEAGTVNEAFF.

The chain's CDR3 is CASSPRYSYEQYF. The CDR3 DNA reads as TGTGCCAGTTCGCCAAGGTACTCCTACGAGCAGTACTTC. The J gene is TRBJ2-7, the V gene TRBV27; the D is unclear. With 9 bases removed from V and 0 bases from J, the gap between germline ends came to 12 bases. The CDR3 is 13 amino acids. The germline V gene encodes CDR1 MNHEY and CDR2 SMNVEV (reference sequence).

This clone was recorded once. CDR3 in DNA: TGTGCCAGCAGTCTCCAGACAGGGCCGGGCTACACCTTC. It specifies CASSLQTGPGYTF. The V and J genes are TRBV28 and TRBJ1-2, with TRBD1 matching over 7 bases. V shed 5 bases and J 8 bases; nucleotides not matched to a gene: 8. The V gene's germline CDR1 is MDHEN and CDR2 SYDVKM. The CDR3 is 13 amino acids.

The chain uses TRBV7-7 and TRBJ2-5; 7 positions match TRBD2. Germline V gene sequence: CDR1 SSHAT, CDR2 FNYEAQ (reference sequence). This CDR3 is 15 amino acids long. Unmatched junction bases numbered 7, after V lost 1 base and J lost 5 bases. As DNA, the CDR3 is TGTGCCAGCAGCTTAGATCGTGGGGAGGGTGAGACCCAGTACTTC. Translation gives CASSLDRGEGETQYF.

The chain uses TRBV19 and TRBJ1-5, with TRBD1 identical over 11 bases. The CDR3 is 18 amino acids. Germline-derived CDR1 and CDR2 are LNHDA and SQIVND (reference sequence). Trimming took 3 bases from V and 3 from J; bases not matched to a gene: 10. The CDR3 sequence is CASSIFGQGAPNNQPQHF. The CDR3 DNA reads TGTGCCAGTAGTATTTTTGGACAGGGGGCGCCGAACAATCAGCCCCAGCATTTT.

V is TRBV27 and J is TRBJ2-1, with D unresolved. CDR3 size: 13 residues. Germline V gives CDR1 MNHEY, CDR2 SMNVEV (reference sequence). Trimming cost V 3 bases and J 4 bases, with 7 bases left between them. For the CDR3, the DNA is TGTGCCAGCAGTTTCTCAAAGTACAATGAGCAGTTCTTC. This encodes CASSFSKYNEQFF.

This chain joins TRBV5-8 and TRBJ1-5; a weak D match, TRBD1 (6 bases). V gave up 3 bases and J gave up 6 bases, with 10 bases separating them. This CDR3 has 13 amino acids. Looked up from germline, CDR1 is SGHTS and CDR2 is YDEGEE. DNA for the CDR3: TGTGCCAGCAGCTCCAGGGGAGGTCAGCCCCAGCATTTT. Amino acids: CASSSRGGQPQHF.

This clone showed up just a few times. This sequence joins TRBV28 and TRBJ1-3, with a possible D match to TRBD1 (5 bases). In germline, CDR1 is MDHEN, CDR2 SYDVKM. V was cut by 2 bases and J by 9 bases, with 5 bases left in between. This CDR3 comprises 11 residues. The DNA for the CDR3 is TGTGCCAGCAGTTTACAGGGCACCATATATTTT. Amino acid sequence: CASSLQGTIYF. The full variable domain, completed using reference TRBV28 and TRBJ1-3, is DVKVTQSSRYLVKRTGEKVFLECVQDMDHENMFWYRQDPGLGLRLIYFSYDVKMKEKGDIPEGYSVSREKKERFSLILESASTNQTSMYLCASSLQGTIYFGEGSWLTVV.

This clone was observed a single time. The J gene is TRBJ2-5, the V gene TRBV5-1; TRBD1 matches at 7 bases. The CDR3 has 15 amino acids. Trimming removed 0 bases from V and 4 bases from J; junction bases left unmatched: 6. Germline V gene lookup returns CDR1 SGHRS and CDR2 YFSETQ. The CDR3 loop is CASSLVGQMLETQYF. CDR3 bases: TGCGCCAGCAGCTTGGTGGGACAGATGTTAGAGACCCAGTACTTC.

The V gene is TRBV5-4, the J gene TRBJ2-7; TRBD1 matches at 11 bases. V shed 1 base, J shed 9 bases, and the junction held 3 bases outside the gene matches. CDR3 length equals 13 residues. Germline V gives CDR1 SGHNT, CDR2 YYREEE (reference sequence). The CDR3 loop is CASSLRTGGGQYF. CDR3 in DNA: TGTGCCAGCAGCTTGCGGACAGGGGGCGGGCAGTACTTC.

The rearrangement uses TRBV30 and TRBJ1-6; D call uncertain. CDR1 is GTSNPN and CDR2 is SVGIG in the germline V gene (reference sequence). The germline V and J ends were trimmed by 0 bases and 7 bases, with 25 bases remaining between them. This CDR3 is built from 19 residues. The CDR3 DNA follows: TGTGCCTGGAGTGTAAACCCCCCGGGCCTACAAGTACCAAATTCACCCCTCCACTTT. Its translation: CAWSVNPPGLQVPNSPLHF. Full variable domain (remainder filled in from reference TRBV30 and TRBJ1-6): SQTIHQWPATLVQPVGSPLSLECTVEGTSNPNLYWYRQAAGRGLQLLFYSVGIGQISSEVPQNLSASRPQDRQFILSSKKLLLSDSGFYLCAWSVNPPGLQVPNSPLHFGNGTRLTVT.